This T cell receptor beta chain originates from a study of T cell clonality in common variable immunodeficiency. Data came from immunoSEQ multiplex PCR; TCRdb stores just in-frame clones and leaves some out. The sample has about 60,000 clones, none seen only once. The CDR3 is 15 amino acids. After removal of 6 bases from V and 6 bases from J, the junction contained 11 bases not matched to a gene. The study, taken as a whole, reports: Compared with controls, CVID subjects had fewer shared TCRbeta clones.

Blood samples were heparinized, roughly 4.5 to 8.5 ml per donor. This clone was found many times. As yet, its antigen is unknown. The read terminates 3 residues ahead of where the CDR3 ends, so the germline J gene completes it. The rearrangement joins TRBV12-3 or TRBV12-4 to TRBJ1-2; 9 bases align to TRBD1. Sequencing input: peripheral blood mononuclear cells. The TCR was taken from a person between 18 and 75 years old in good health. The CDR3 bases that were read are TGTGCCAGCAGCCTCACAGGGGGCGCTTCTGATGGC. It codes for CASSLTGGASDG. In full, the CDR3 reads CASSLTGGASDGYTF.